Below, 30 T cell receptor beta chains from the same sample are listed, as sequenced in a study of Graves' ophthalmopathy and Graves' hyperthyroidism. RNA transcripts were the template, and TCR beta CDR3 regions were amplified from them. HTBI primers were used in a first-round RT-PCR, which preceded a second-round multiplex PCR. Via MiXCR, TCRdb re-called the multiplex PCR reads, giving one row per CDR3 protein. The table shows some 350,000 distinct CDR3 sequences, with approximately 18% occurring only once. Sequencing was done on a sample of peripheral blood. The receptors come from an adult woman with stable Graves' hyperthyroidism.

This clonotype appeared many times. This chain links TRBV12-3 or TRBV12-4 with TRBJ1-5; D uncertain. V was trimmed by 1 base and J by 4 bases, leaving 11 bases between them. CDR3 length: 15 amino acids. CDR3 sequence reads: CASSLDGQANQPQHF. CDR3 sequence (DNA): TGTGCCAGCAGTTTAGATGGGCAGGCTAATCAGCCCCAGCATTTT.

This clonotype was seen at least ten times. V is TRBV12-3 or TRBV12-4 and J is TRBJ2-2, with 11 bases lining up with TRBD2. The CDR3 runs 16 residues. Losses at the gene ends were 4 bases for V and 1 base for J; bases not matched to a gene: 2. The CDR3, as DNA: TGTGCCAGCAGTTCCGGGACTAGCGGGAACACCGGGGAGCTGTTTTTT. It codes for CASSSGTSGNTGELFF.

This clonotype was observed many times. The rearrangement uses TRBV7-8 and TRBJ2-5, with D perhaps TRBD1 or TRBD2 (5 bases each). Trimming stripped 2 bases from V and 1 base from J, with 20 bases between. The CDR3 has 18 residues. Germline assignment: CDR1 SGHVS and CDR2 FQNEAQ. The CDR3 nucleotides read TGTGCCAGCAGCTTACAAGAGACGTTCGGGGCGCGCCAAGAGACCCAGTACTTC. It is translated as CASSLQETFGARQETQYF.

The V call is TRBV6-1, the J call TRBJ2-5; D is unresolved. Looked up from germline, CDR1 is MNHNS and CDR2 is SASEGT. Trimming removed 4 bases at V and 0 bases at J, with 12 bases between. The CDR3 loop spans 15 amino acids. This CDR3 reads CASSGRFTYQETQYF. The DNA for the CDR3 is TGTGCCAGCAGTGGCCGCTTTACGTACCAAGAGACCCAGTACTTC.

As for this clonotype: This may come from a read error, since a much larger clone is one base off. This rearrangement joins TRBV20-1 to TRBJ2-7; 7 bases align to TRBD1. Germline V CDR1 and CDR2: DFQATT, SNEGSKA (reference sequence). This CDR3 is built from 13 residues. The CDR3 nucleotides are TGCAGTGCCCCCGAGACAGGGCTCTACGAGCAGGACTTC. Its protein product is CSAPETGLYEQDF.

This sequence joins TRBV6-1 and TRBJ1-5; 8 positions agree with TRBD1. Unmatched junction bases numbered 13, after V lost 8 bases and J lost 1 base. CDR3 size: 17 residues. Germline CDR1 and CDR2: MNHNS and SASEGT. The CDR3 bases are TGTGCCAGCCGGCCGGGACAGGACTCCTTGAGCAATCAGCCCCAGCATTTT. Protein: CASRPGQDSLSNQPQHF.

The CDR3 DNA is TGTGCCAGCAGTTCGGTACCCTCTGGAAGCAACAATGAGCAGTTCTTC. Its protein is CASSSVPSGSNNEQFF. V gene TRBV28 combines with J gene TRBJ2-1; D call uncertain. CDR3 size: 16 residues. Germline-derived CDR1 and CDR2 are MDHEN and SYDVKM. V shed 4 bases and J shed 5 bases, with 18 bases lying between them.

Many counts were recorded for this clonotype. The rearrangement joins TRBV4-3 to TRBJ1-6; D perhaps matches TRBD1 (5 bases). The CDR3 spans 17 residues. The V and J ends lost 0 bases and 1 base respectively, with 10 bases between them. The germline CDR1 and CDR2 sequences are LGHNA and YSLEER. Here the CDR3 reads CASSQDLRGSYNSPLHF. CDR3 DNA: TGCGCCAGCAGCCAAGATCTTAGGGGTTCCTATAATTCACCCCTCCACTTT.

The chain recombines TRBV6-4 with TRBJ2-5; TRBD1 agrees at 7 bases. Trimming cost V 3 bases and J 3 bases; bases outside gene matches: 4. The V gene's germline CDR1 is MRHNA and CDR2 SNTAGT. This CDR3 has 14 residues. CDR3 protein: CASSEGTGEETQYF. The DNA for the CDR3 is TGTGCCAGCAGTGAAGGAACAGGGGAAGAGACCCAGTACTTC.

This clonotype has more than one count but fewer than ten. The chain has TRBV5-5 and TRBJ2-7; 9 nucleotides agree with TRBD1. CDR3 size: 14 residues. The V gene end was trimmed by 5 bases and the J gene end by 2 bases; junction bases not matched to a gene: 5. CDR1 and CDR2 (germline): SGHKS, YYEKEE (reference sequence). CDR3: CASRHRTGAYEQYF. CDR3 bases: TGTGCCAGCAGACACCGGACAGGGGCCTACGAGCAGTACTTC.

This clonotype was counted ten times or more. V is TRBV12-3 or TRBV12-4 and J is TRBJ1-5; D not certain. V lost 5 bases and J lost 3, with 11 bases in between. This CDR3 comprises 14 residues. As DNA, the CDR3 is TGTGCCAGCAGTATCGGGAGGAACAATCAGCCCCAGCATTTT. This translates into CASSIGRNNQPQHF.

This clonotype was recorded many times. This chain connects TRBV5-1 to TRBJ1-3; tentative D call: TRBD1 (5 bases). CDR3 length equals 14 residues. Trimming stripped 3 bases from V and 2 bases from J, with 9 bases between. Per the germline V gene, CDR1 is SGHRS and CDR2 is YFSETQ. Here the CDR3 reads CASSYQGTGNTIYF. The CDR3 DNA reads TGCGCCAGCAGCTACCAGGGAACTGGAAACACCATATATTTT.

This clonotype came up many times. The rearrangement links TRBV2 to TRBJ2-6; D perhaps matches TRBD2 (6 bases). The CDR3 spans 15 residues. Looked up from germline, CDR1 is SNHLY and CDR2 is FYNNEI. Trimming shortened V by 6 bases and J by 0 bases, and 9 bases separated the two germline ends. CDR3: CASSGGNSGANVLTF. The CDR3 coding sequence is TGTGCCAGCAGCGGAGGGAACTCTGGGGCCAACGTCCTGACTTTC. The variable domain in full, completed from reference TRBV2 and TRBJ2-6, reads EPEVTQTPSHQVTQMGQEVILRCVPISNHLYFYWYRQILGQKVEFLVSFYNNEISEKSEIFDDQFSVERPDGSNFTLKIRSTKLEDSAMYFCASSGGNSGANVLTFGAGSRLTVL.

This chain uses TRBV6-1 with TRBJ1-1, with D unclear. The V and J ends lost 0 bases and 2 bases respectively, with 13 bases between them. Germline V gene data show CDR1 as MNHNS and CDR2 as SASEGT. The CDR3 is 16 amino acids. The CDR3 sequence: CASSEARRTANTEAFF. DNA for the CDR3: TGTGCCAGCAGTGAAGCGCGTCGGACGGCAAACACTGAAGCTTTCTTT.

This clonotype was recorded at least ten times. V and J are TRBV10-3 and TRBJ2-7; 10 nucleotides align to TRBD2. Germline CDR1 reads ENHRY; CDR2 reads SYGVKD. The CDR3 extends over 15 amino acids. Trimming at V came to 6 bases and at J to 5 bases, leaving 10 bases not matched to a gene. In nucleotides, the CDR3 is TGTGCCATCAGCAGTACTAGCGGGAAAGCCAACGAGCAGTACTTC. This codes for CAISSTSGKANEQYF.

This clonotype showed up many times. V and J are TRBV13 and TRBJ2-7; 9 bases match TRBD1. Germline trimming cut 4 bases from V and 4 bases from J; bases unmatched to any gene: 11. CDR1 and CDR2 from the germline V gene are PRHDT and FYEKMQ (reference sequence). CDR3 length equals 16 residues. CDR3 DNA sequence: TGTGCCAGCAGCTGGACAGGGGCCCCAATACCTTACGAGCAGTACTTC. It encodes CASSWTGAPIPYEQYF.

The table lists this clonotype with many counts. Here the CDR3 reads CATSRDRGQTEAFF. Written as DNA, the CDR3 is TGTGCCACCAGCAGAGACAGGGGGCAAACTGAAGCTTTCTTT. The rearrangement links TRBV15 to TRBJ1-1; 8 positions match TRBD1. The CDR3 is made up of 14 amino acids. V was pared by 0 bases and J by 5 bases, with 2 bases of the junction left unmatched. CDR1 and CDR2 from the germline V gene are LNHNV and YYDKDF (reference sequence).

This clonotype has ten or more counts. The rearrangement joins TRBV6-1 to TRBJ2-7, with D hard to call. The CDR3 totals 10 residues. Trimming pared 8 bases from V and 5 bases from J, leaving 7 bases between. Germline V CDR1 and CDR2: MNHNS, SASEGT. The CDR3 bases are TGTGCCAGCGGGAAGGACGAGCAGTACTTC. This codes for CASGKDEQYF.

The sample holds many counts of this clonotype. CDR3 coding DNA: TGTGCCAGCAGCTTAGGTCCGTGGCAGGGGACGATAGCACAAGAGACCCAGTACTTC. As protein: CASSLGPWQGTIAQETQYF. The V and J genes are TRBV11-2 and TRBJ2-5, with a tentative D call TRBD1 (6 bases). This CDR3 spans 19 amino acids. Trimming left V 1 base short and J 2 bases short, with 23 bases between. Germline V gene data show CDR1 as SGHAT and CDR2 as FQNNGV.

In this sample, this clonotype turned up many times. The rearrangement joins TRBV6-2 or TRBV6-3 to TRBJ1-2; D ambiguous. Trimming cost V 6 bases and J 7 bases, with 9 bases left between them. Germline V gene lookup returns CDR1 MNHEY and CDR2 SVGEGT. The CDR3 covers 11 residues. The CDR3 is CASSQHGGYTF. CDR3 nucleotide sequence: TGTGCCAGCAGCCAACACGGTGGCTACACCTTC.

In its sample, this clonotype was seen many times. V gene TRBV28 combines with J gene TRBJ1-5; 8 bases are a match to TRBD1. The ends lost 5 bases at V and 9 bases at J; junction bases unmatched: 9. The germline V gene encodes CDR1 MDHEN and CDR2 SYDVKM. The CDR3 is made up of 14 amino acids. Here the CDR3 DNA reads TGTGCCAGCAGTCGCACAGGGGGACTTCGGCCCCAGCATTTT. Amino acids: CASSRTGGLRPQHF.

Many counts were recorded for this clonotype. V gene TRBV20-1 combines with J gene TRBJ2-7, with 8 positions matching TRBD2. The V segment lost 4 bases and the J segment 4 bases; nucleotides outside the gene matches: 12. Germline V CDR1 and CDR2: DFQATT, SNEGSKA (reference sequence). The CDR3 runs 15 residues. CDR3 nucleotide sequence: TGCAGTGCTAAGGGACTAGGGGTTCATCAATACGAGCAGTACTTC. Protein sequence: CSAKGLGVHQYEQYF.

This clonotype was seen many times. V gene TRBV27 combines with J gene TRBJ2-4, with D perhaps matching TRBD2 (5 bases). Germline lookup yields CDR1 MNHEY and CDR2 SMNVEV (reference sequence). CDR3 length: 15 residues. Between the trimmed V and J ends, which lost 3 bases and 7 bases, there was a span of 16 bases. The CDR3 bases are TGTGCCAGCAGTTTTCTGGGGAGTATTCAGAACATTCAGTACTTC. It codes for CASSFLGSIQNIQYF.

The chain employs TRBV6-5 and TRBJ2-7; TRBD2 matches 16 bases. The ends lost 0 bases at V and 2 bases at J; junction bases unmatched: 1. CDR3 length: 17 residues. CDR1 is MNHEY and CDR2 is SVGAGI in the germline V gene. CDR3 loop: CASSYSGTSGRAYEQYF. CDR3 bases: TGTGCCAGCAGTTACTCCGGGACTAGCGGGAGGGCCTACGAGCAGTACTTC.

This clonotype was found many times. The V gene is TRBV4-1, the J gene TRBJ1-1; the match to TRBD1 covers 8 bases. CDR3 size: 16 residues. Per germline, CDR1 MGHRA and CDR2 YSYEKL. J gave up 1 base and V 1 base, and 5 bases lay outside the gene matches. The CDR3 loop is CASSQATGGANTEAFF. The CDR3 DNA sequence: TGCGCCAGCAGCCAAGCTACAGGGGGGGCGAACACTGAAGCTTTCTTT.

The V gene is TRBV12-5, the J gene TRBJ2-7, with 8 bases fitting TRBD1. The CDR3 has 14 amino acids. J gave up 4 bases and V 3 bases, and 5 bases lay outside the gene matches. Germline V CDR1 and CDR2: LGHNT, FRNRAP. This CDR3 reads CASGLTQGAYEQYF. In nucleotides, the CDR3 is TGTGCTAGTGGTTTAACGCAGGGGGCTTACGAGCAGTACTTC.

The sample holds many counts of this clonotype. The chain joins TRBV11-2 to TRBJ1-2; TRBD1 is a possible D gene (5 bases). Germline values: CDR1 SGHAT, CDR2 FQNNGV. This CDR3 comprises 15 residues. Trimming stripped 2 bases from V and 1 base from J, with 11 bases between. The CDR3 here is CASSLYSGRNYGYTF. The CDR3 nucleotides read TGTGCCAGCAGCTTATACTCAGGGCGTAACTATGGCTACACCTTC.

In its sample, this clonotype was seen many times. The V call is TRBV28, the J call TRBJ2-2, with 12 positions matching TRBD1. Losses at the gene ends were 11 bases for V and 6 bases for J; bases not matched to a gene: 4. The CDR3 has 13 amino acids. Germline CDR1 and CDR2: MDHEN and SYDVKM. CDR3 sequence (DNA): TGTGCCTACTGGGACAGGGGGCCCGGGGAGCTGTTTTTT. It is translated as CAYWDRGPGELFF. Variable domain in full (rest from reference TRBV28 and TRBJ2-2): DVKVTQSSRYLVKRTGEKVFLECVQDMDHENMFWYRQDPGLGLRLIYFSYDVKMKEKGDIPEGYSVSREKKERFSLILESASTNQTSMYLCAYWDRGPGELFFGEGSRLTVL.

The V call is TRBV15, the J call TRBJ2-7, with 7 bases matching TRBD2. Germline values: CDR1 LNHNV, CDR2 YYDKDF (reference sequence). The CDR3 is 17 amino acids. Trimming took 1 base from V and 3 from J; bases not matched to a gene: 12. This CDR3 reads CATSRVLRVGEGYEQYF. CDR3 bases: TGTGCCACCAGCAGAGTGTTGCGTGTTGGGGAGGGCTACGAGCAGTACTTC.

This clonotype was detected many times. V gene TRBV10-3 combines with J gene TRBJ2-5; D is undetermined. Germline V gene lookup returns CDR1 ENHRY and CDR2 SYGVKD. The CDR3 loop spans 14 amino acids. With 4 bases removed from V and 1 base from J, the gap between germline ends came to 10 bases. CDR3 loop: CAISADLTQETQYF. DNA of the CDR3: TGTGCCATCAGTGCCGATTTGACCCAAGAGACCCAGTACTTC.